Listed here are 27 T cell receptor beta chains from one sample, sequenced in a study of blood T cells in healthy people across ages. Together with a sample-barcoded 5' primer, a J-beta primer mix was included in a second PCR lasting roughly 6 to 12 cycles. One entry per CDR3 protein, called by TCRdb with MiXCR from the 5' RACE reads. The table has more than 1.4 million distinct CDR3 sequences, approximately 42% seen once. Source material: blood. These receptors all stem from a woman under 30 in good health.

The V and J genes are TRBV10-1 and TRBJ1-5; 7 nucleotides align to TRBD1. The junction had 14 bases not matched to a gene; V was cut back by 0 bases and J by 9 bases. This CDR3 contains 17 residues. The germline V gene has CDR1 WNHNN and CDR2 SYGVQD (reference sequence). The CDR3 region has the DNA TGCGCCAGCAGTGAGTCCCGGGACAGACTACCCGATGTGCCCCAGCATTTT. Encoded protein: CASSESRDRLPDVPQHF.

This clonotype turned up a few times. The rearrangement links TRBV5-6 to TRBJ2-3, with D possibly TRBD2 on 6 matching bases. This CDR3 is 16 amino acids long. V lost 2 bases to trimming and J lost 3 bases, with 16 bases between them. Germline values: CDR1 SGHDT, CDR2 YYEEEE. The CDR3 reads CASSFGSVVLTDTQYF. The CDR3 coding sequence is TGTGCCAGCAGCTTCGGGAGCGTGGTACTGACAGATACGCAGTATTTT.

This clonotype was counted a few times. In nucleotides, the CDR3 is TGTGCCGCACCAAGTAGCGGGCGACGAATTGATGACACCGGGGAGCTGTTTTTT. Its protein product is CAAPSSGRRIDDTGELFF. The rearrangement links TRBV7-9 to TRBJ2-2; 7 nucleotides align to TRBD2. V was clipped by 11 bases and J by 3 bases; unmatched bases: 21. Per the germline V gene, CDR1 is SEHNR and CDR2 is FQNEAQ (reference sequence). This CDR3 comprises 18 residues.

This clonotype came up a few times. The chain has TRBV6-2 or TRBV6-3 and TRBJ1-5; 7 bases agree with TRBD1. The CDR3 length is 17 residues. Looked up from germline, CDR1 is MNHEY and CDR2 is SVGEGT. Trimming cost V 6 bases and J 3 bases; bases outside gene matches: 14. The CDR3, as DNA: TGTGCCAGCAGCGCAGACAGGGCACCCGCTTACAATCAGCCCCAGCATTTT. Translation: CASSADRAPAYNQPQHF.

This clonotype was seen more than once but under ten times. The V gene is TRBV3-1, the J gene TRBJ1-2; D gene unclear. The length of the CDR3 is 15 residues. The germline V gene encodes CDR1 LGHDT and CDR2 YNNKEL (reference sequence). Trimming shortened V by 0 bases and J by 1 base, and 9 bases separated the two germline ends. The CDR3 loop reads CASSQDQASNYGYTF. The CDR3 DNA follows: TGTGCCAGCAGCCAAGATCAGGCGAGTAACTATGGCTACACCTTC.

The chain has TRBV30 and TRBJ2-1; D remains unclear. CDR1 and CDR2 (germline): GTSNPN, SVGIG (reference sequence). Trimming cost V 1 base and J 6 bases, with 13 bases left between them. There are 14 residues in the CDR3. This chain's CDR3 is CAWSDVSWGNEQFF. Written as DNA, the CDR3 is TGTGCCTGGAGTGACGTCTCGTGGGGCAATGAGCAGTTCTTC.

This clonotype came up a few times. The rearrangement links TRBV7-9 to TRBJ2-7, with 9 bases identical to TRBD1. The CDR3 is made up of 14 amino acids. Germline CDR1 is SEHNR and CDR2 is FQNEAQ (reference sequence). Trimming took 4 bases from V and 2 from J; bases not matched to a gene: 3. As DNA, the CDR3 is TGTGCCAGCAGCTACGGACAGGGGACCTACGAGCAGTACTTC. This sequence encodes CASSYGQGTYEQYF.

J is TRBJ1-5 and V is TRBV20-1; TRBD1 matches at 8 bases. The germline gives CDR1 DFQATT, CDR2 SNEGSKA (reference sequence). Trimming cost V 3 bases and J 2 bases; bases outside gene matches: 12. The CDR3 sequence is 17 residues long. CDR3 nucleotide sequence: TGCAGTGCTAGGGTTCGCAGGGGGCAAGACGGCAATCAGCCCCAGCATTTT. Its protein product is CSARVRRGQDGNQPQHF.

The chain employs TRBV7-9 and TRBJ2-7, with D maybe TRBD1 (7 bases). CDR3 size: 15 residues. CDR1 and CDR2 (germline): SEHNR, FQNEAQ (reference sequence). Trimming shortened V by 1 base and J by 5 bases, and 15 bases separated the two germline ends. CDR3 residues: CASSLVGGGDHEQYF. The DNA of the CDR3 is TGTGCCAGCAGCTTAGTAGGAGGGGGCGACCACGAGCAGTACTTC.

This clonotype was detected only a few times. The V and J genes are TRBV12-3 or TRBV12-4 and TRBJ2-7, with D perhaps matching TRBD1 (5 bases). The V and J ends lost 3 bases and 2 bases respectively, with 14 bases between them. This CDR3 spans 15 amino acids. CDR3 sequence: CASSFQGPGPYEQYF. As DNA, the CDR3 is TGTGCCAGCAGTTTTCAGGGCCCTGGCCCCTACGAGCAGTACTTC.

This clonotype was counted between two and nine times. The rearrangement joins TRBV5-1 to TRBJ1-1, with no clear D. This CDR3 region has 15 residues. CDR1 and CDR2 from the germline V gene are SGHRS and YFSETQ. The V gene lost 1 base and the J gene lost 0 bases, with 10 bases spanning the gap. CDR3 region: CASSLISNLNTEAFF. CDR3 DNA sequence: TGCGCCAGCAGCTTGATTAGCAATCTGAACACTGAAGCTTTCTTT.

This clonotype has only a few counts. This chain links TRBV29-1 with TRBJ2-3; 13 bases are a match to TRBD2. Germline loops: CDR1 SQVTM, CDR2 ANQGSEA. The CDR3 covers 17 residues. With V trimmed by 7 bases and J by 0 bases, 10 bases remained unmatched. CDR3 region: CSATGTSGASSTDTQYF. CDR3 DNA sequence: TGCAGCGCCACCGGGACTAGCGGGGCTTCTAGCACAGATACGCAGTATTTT.

This clonotype has just one count. The CDR3 here is CASSQDPSGLAGRRNTQYF. CDR3 DNA: TGTGCCAGCAGCCAAGATCCGAGCGGACTAGCGGGGAGGAGAAATACGCAGTATTTT. The chain is built from TRBV3-1 and TRBJ2-3; 12 nucleotides agree with TRBD2. The CDR3 length is 19 residues. Germline V lookup: CDR1 LGHDT, CDR2 YNNKEL (reference sequence). Trimming removed 0 bases from V and 7 bases from J; junction bases left unmatched: 14.

The chain is built from TRBV7-2 and TRBJ2-7; TRBD1 matches 8 bases. J lost 4 bases, V lost 8 bases, and 13 bases had no gene match. This CDR3 spans 15 amino acids. CDR1 is SGHTA and CDR2 is FQGNSA in the germline V gene. CDR3 region: CASRPGSGQGYEQYF. In DNA form, the CDR3 reads TGTGCCAGCCGACCCGGCTCAGGACAGGGTTACGAGCAGTACTTC.

The V and J genes are TRBV29-1 and TRBJ2-5, with a weak D call TRBD1 (5 bases). Trimming shortened V by 4 bases and J by 1 base, and 19 bases separated the two germline ends. Germline CDR1 SQVTM, CDR2 ANQGSEA. This CDR3 is 16 amino acids long. Written as DNA, the CDR3 is TGCAGCGTTGCCTCCCTTTTGCGACAGCCCCAAGAGACCCAGTACTTC. It translates to CSVASLLRQPQETQYF.

The rearrangement links TRBV12-3 or TRBV12-4 to TRBJ2-6; either TRBD1 or TRBD2 may fit D (5 bases each). This CDR3 has 17 amino acids. The V and J ends lost 6 bases and 0 bases respectively, with 15 bases between them. The CDR3, as DNA: TGTGCCAGCAGCCGGGACGGCCTAAGCTCTGGGGCCAACGTCCTGACTTTC. The encoded protein is CASSRDGLSSGANVLTF.

The V gene is TRBV10-3, the J gene TRBJ2-3; TRBD2 matches 9 bases. Germline CDR1 ENHRY, CDR2 SYGVKD. There are 17 residues in the CDR3. The junction had 11 bases not matched to a gene; V was cut back by 3 bases and J by 4 bases. As DNA, the CDR3 is TGTGCCATCAGTGAAGGGGCGGGGGGGCCTTTGTCAGATACGCAGTATTTT. Its translation is CAISEGAGGPLSDTQYF.

The genes are TRBV5-1 and TRBJ2-1; D gene unclear. Trimming removed 0 bases from V and 7 bases from J, with 11 bases in between. The CDR3 consists of 14 residues. Germline V CDR1 and CDR2: SGHRS, YFSETQ. The CDR3 DNA reads as TGCGCCAGCAGCTTGGACTTGAGGCTAAATGAGCAGTTCTTC. Protein sequence: CASSLDLRLNEQFF.

This clonotype was seen a handful of times. The chain employs TRBV4-1 and TRBJ2-1; D perhaps matches TRBD2 (5 bases). V was shortened by 0 bases and J by 0 bases, with 12 bases between the two germline ends. CDR1 and CDR2 (germline): MGHRA, YSYEKL. This CDR3 has 17 amino acids. CDR3 residues: CASSQDRGYSSYNEQFF. As DNA, the CDR3 is TGCGCCAGCAGCCAAGATCGAGGGTACAGCTCCTACAATGAGCAGTTCTTC.

The chain uses TRBV6-1 and TRBJ1-5; TRBD1 might be the D (5 bases). The V gene's germline CDR1 is MNHNS and CDR2 SASEGT. Trimming left V 0 bases short and J 3 bases short, with 15 bases between. This CDR3 is built from 17 residues. This chain's CDR3 is CASSEAKGKFSNQPQHF. Here the CDR3 DNA reads TGTGCCAGCAGTGAAGCGAAGGGGAAATTCTCCAATCAGCCCCAGCATTTT.

This chain connects TRBV12-5 to TRBJ1-2; 7 positions agree with TRBD1. Germline loops: CDR1 LGHNT, CDR2 FRNRAP. With V trimmed by 3 bases and J by 6 bases, 13 bases remained unmatched. This CDR3 is built from 16 residues. CDR3 residues: CASGFPAAGTANGYTF. CDR3 nucleotides: TGTGCTAGTGGTTTCCCTGCGGCCGGGACAGCAAATGGCTACACCTTC.

V is TRBV12-3 or TRBV12-4 and J is TRBJ2-3; 10 bases fit TRBD2. V was pared by 1 base and J by 0 bases, with 7 bases of the junction left unmatched. The CDR3 consists of 18 residues. CDR3 sequence reads: CASSLGASGGTSTDTQYF. DNA for the CDR3: TGTGCCAGCAGTTTAGGGGCTAGCGGGGGAACTAGCACAGATACGCAGTATTTT.

This clonotype was counted at least ten times. V usage is TRBV10-3 and J usage is TRBJ1-2; D is uncertain. Germline V lookup: CDR1 ENHRY, CDR2 SYGVKD. This CDR3 contains 14 residues. The ends were cut back, 2 bases at V and 3 bases at J, with 10 bases in the middle. The CDR3 loop is CAISEALRDYGYTF. CDR3 nucleotides: TGTGCCATCAGTGAGGCCCTAAGGGACTATGGCTACACCTTC.

This clonotype was observed a handful of times. The chain carries TRBV4-1 and TRBJ2-1, with 7 bases lining up with TRBD2. Looked up from germline, CDR1 is MGHRA and CDR2 is YSYEKL. The CDR3 covers 17 residues. The J segment lost 4 bases and the V segment lost 0 bases, leaving 9 bases of the junction unmatched. CDR3 region: CASSQDKNSGAYNEQFF. The CDR3 DNA reads TGCGCCAGCAGCCAAGATAAAAACAGCGGGGCTTACAATGAGCAGTTCTTC.

This clonotype has only a few counts. The rearrangement uses TRBV7-3 and TRBJ1-2; D is possibly TRBD1 (6 bases). This CDR3 region has 15 residues. CDR1 is SGHTA, CDR2 FQGTGA, per germline. V lost 0 bases, J lost 3 bases, and 11 bases lay in between. CDR3 loop: CASSLTGGGDYGYTF. The CDR3 nucleotides are TGTGCCAGCAGCTTAACCGGGGGCGGAGACTATGGCTACACCTTC.

The chain is built from TRBV20-1 and TRBJ2-2, with D perhaps TRBD1 or TRBD2 (5 bases each). Germline V gene lookup returns CDR1 DFQATT and CDR2 SNEGSKA (reference sequence). The CDR3 contains 15 residues. With 3 bases removed from V and 1 base from J, the gap between germline ends came to 12 bases. This chain's CDR3 is CSARQGRLNTGELFF. CDR3 coding DNA: TGCAGTGCTAGGCAGGGACGACTGAACACCGGGGAGCTGTTTTTT.

This chain uses TRBV7-6 with TRBJ2-1, with TRBD1 as a possible D gene (5 bases). Trimming removed 3 bases at V and 10 bases at J, with 10 bases between. Germline loops: CDR1 SGHVS, CDR2 FNYEAQ. This CDR3 has 12 residues. CDR3 nucleotide sequence: TGTGCCAGCAGCTTCGTTACAGGAGAGCAGTTCTTC. Its protein product is CASSFVTGEQFF.